A single sample gave rise to the 9 T cell receptor beta chains below, sequenced in a study of blood T cells in healthy people across ages. It was with a sample-barcoded 5' primer and a J-beta primer mix that a second PCR of about 6 to 12 cycles was run. TCRdb fed the 5' RACE reads into MiXCR, producing one record per CDR3 protein. The sample gives over 950,000 distinct CDR3 sequences, 45% to 60% of which show up once; about a fifth is in the top ten. Sequenced: blood. These receptors all stem from a woman aged 55-69 years in good health.

This clonotype has just one count. One junction end disagrees with the germline gene, perhaps due to a read error. The V and J genes are TRBV6-5 and TRBJ2-1; possibly TRBD2 for D (6 bases). In germline, CDR1 is MNHEY, CDR2 SVGAGI. The CDR3 totals 15 residues. The CDR3 DNA reads TGTCCCAGCTCCCGGGGCGGGACCAGCCCCCATGAGCAGTTCTTC. It encodes CPSSRGGTSPHEQFF.

The V call is TRBV6-1, the J call TRBJ2-7; D unclear. The CDR3 totals 12 residues. Germline-derived CDR1 and CDR2 are MNHNS and SASEGT. V was cut by 11 bases and J by 2 bases, with 13 bases left in between. The CDR3 nucleotides are TGTGCCGGAAGGACGGATACCTACGAGCAGTACTTC. It specifies CAGRTDTYEQYF.

The rearrangement joins TRBV25-1 to TRBJ1-2, with 8 bases fitting TRBD1. Per the germline V gene, CDR1 is MGHDK and CDR2 is SYGVNS. This CDR3 comprises 11 residues. V trimming: 11 bases; J trimming: 7 bases; junction bases outside the gene matches: 6. The CDR3 loop is CAVQGASGYTF. CDR3 nucleotides: TGTGCCGTTCAGGGGGCGAGTGGCTACACCTTC.

The chain couples TRBV12-3 or TRBV12-4 to TRBJ2-7; D is unresolved. The CDR3 contains 17 residues. Trimming removed 3 bases at V and 2 bases at J, with 20 bases between. CDR3 amino acids: CASSFWSPTRNPYEQYF. The CDR3 DNA reads TGTGCCAGCAGTTTCTGGAGTCCAACCAGGAACCCCTACGAGCAGTACTTC.

The chain uses TRBV20-1 and TRBJ2-5, with TRBD2 matching 14 bases. There are 14 residues in the CDR3. The germline gives CDR1 DFQATT, CDR2 SNEGSKA (reference sequence). Unmatched junction bases numbered 5, after V lost 6 bases and J lost 5 bases. Here the CDR3 reads CSAWTSGRLETQYF. CDR3 nucleotide sequence: TGCAGTGCCTGGACTAGCGGGAGGTTGGAGACCCAGTACTTC.

The rearrangement links TRBV6-5 to TRBJ2-1; either TRBD1 or TRBD2 may fit D (5 bases each). CDR1 MNHEY and CDR2 SVGAGI come from the germline V gene. Trimming removed 7 bases at V and 7 bases at J, with 11 bases between. The CDR3 is 12 residues long. The DNA for the CDR3 is TGTGCCAGCAAAATCTGGGGGAATGAGCAGTTCTTC. Protein sequence: CASKIWGNEQFF.

V and J are TRBV7-8 and TRBJ1-5, with a weak D call TRBD1 (6 bases). The CDR3 sequence is 17 residues long. With 5 bases removed from V and 7 bases from J, the gap between germline ends came to 24 bases. The V gene's germline CDR1 is SGHVS and CDR2 FQNEAQ. The CDR3 sequence: CASSLGRQAMRGQPQHF. CDR3 nucleotides: TGTGCCAGCAGCCTTGGGAGACAGGCGATGAGGGGGCAGCCCCAGCATTTT.

The CDR3 bases are TGTGCCAGCAGTTTACTTCAACAGGACGAGCAGTACTTC. This translates into CASSLLQQDEQYF. This rearrangement joins TRBV12-3 or TRBV12-4 to TRBJ2-7; tentative D call: TRBD1 (5 bases). V gave up 2 bases and J gave up 5 bases, with 10 bases separating them. The CDR3 has 13 residues.

This clonotype showed up just once. This sequence joins TRBV12-3 or TRBV12-4 and TRBJ2-5; D possibly matches TRBD1 or TRBD2 (6 bases each). Trimming shortened V by 8 bases and J by 0 bases, and 16 bases separated the two germline ends. The CDR3 is 15 residues long. In nucleotides, the CDR3 is TGTGCCAGCGGCCGGGGGCGGAACTACCAAGAGACCCAGTACTTC. Protein: CASGRGRNYQETQYF.